The entry below describes one T cell receptor (beta chain). This clone was seen more than once but under ten times. The target of this receptor is not known. There are no base qualities to consult, and no much larger clone falls within one base. Inclusive of the bounding cysteine and phenylalanine, the CDR3 is 15 residues long. Only the CDR3 DNA stays, 45 bases, in frame from base 1. The germline V gene supplies CDR1 SGHTA and CDR2 FQGNSA. A distance of 14 bases separates the germline ends of V and J, which lose 2 bases and 6 bases respectively. The data belong to a study of blood T cell repertoires in COVID-19 (dated by TCRdb to 2019 to 2021). Looking at the study overall: Samples from collaborators originated in the United States, Italy and Spain and spanned both the acute and convalescent phases of COVID-19. A freely available public database, intended as a resource for researchers studying the immune response to SARS-CoV-2, is where the repertoires were released. Where available, HLA class I and class II types were taken from metadata supplied by the sample provider and were not determined by assay-based typing. A de-identified subject ID, COVID-19 status, age in years and sex were almost always included in the sample metadata. Subjects who had been exposed to COVID-19, were actively infected with it, or had recovered from it provided the deeply sampled blood TCRbeta repertoires that made up the dataset. The samples were drawn from the first 160 participants of the ongoing ImmuneRACE study and from under 1,500 subjects provided by 6 global collaborators. The prospective study material was composed of cDNA or gDNA derived from T cells, B-cell-depleted T cells, or PBMCs. The investigation overall reported the following: The amount of clinical and demographic metadata varied by source and participant and was provided uncurated.

The collaborating institutions used their own protocols to collect whole blood in K2EDTA tubes. Collaborator samples were shipped for TCRbeta analysis as frozen whole blood, isolated PBMCs, or DNA extracted from either sample type. TCRbeta CDR3 regions were amplified from genomic DNA by means of the immunoSEQ Assay, a bias-controlled multiplex PCR. In the paper's pipeline: The number of nucleated cells in each sample was estimated by amplification of reference gene primers within the assay. To quantify the absolute abundance of each unique TCRbeta CDR3 rearrangement, sequence reads were collapsed and filtered. For each sample, productive Simpson clonality was calculated by taking the square root of Simpson's diversity index across productive rearrangements. Imported from immuneACCESS, the table was reduced by TCRdb to in-frame sequences with V and J called. These copies leave out some clones; in studies compared against another copy, an unresolved V gene accounts for under half, and the cause of the remainder is not known. V and J calls and clone size are given by that table; D and trimming were obtained from the DNA. Within this sample are fewer than 120,000 clones, with about 80% of them counted one time only. The ten largest clonotypes hold more than 3.5% of the sample.

The receptor comes from an elderly woman with acute or convalescent COVID-19. The V and J genes are TRBV7-2 and TRBJ1-5, with the D gene uncertain. Sequencing was performed on peripheral blood. The DNA reads TGTGCCAGCAGCTTATCCGGGGTGAGGAGTCAGCCCCAGCATTTT. This sequence encodes CASSLSGVRSQPQHF.